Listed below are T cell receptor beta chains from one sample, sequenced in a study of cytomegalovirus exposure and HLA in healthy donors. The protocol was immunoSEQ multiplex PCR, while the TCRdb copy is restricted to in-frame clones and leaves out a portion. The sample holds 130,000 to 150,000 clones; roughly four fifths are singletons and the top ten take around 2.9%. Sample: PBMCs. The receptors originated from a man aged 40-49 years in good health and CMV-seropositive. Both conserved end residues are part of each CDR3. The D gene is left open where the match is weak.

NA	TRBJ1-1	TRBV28	TGTGCCAGCAGTTTACAGGCGGGGGCAGGAAGGACTGAAGCTTTCTTT	CASSLQAGAGRTEAFF
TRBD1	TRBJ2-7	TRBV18	TGTGCCAGCTCCGACAGGGGGGTAGACGAGCAGTACTTC	CASSDRGVDEQYF
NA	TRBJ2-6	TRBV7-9	TGTGCCAGCAGCTGGGGACTCCCGATGGGCTCTGGGGCCAACGTCCTGACTTTC	CASSWGLPMGSGANVLTF
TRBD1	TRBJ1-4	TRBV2	TGTGCCAGCAGTGACCCAGGGGGACAGAATGAAAAACTGTTTTTT	CASSDPGGQNEKLFF
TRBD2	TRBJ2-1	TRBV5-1	TGCGCCAGCAGCTTGTTCTCCCGAGCGGGAGGCGGTAATGAGCAGTTCTTC	CASSLFSRAGGGNEQFF
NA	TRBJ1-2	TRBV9	TGTGCCAGCAGCGTAGCTTCCGCAGGGGAAGTGGATGGCTACACCTTC	CASSVASAGEVDGYTF
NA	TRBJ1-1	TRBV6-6	TGTGCCAGCAGGCAGGCTTCGAACACTGAAGCTTTCTTT	CASRQASNTEAFF
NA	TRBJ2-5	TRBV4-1	TGCGCCAGCAGCCAAGCAGTAGTTTTCGGGGAGACCCAGTACTTC	CASSQAVVFGETQYF
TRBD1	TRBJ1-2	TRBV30	TGTGCCTGGAGTTTAGGCGGGACAGCTAACTATGGCTACACCTTC	CAWSLGGTANYGYTF
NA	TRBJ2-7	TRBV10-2	TGCGCCAGCAGTGAGCTCTACGAGCAGTACTTC	CASSELYEQYF
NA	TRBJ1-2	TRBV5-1	TGCGCCAGCAGCTTGGCGGCGGAATATGGCTACACCTTC	CASSLAAEYGYTF